This T cell receptor (beta chain) was identified in a study of blood T cell repertoires in COVID-19. Generated by immunoSEQ multiplex PCR, the TCRdb table keeps only in-frame clones and is missing some. Of about 200,000 clones in the sample, around 81% are singletons; the top ten hold under 8.5%. V gave up 3 bases and J gave up 6 bases, with 12 bases separating them. The CDR3 runs 13 residues. Germline assignment: CDR1 SGHDT and CDR2 YYEEEE. J is TRBJ1-2 and V is TRBV5-6; no reliable D call. Sequenced sample: peripheral blood. The sequence was collected from a woman aged 70-85 years with acute or convalescent COVID-19. The CDR3 sequence is CASSSWANDGYTF. CDR3 nucleotides: TGTGCCAGCAGCTCGTGGGCGAATGATGGCTACACCTTC.